What follows is one T cell receptor (beta chain) and its context. As handled by the study authors: It was from reference gene primer amplification that nucleated cell counts were estimated. Some clones are missing from TCRdb's copy, which holds only in-frame ones; the method was immunoSEQ multiplex PCR. That table gives V, J and clone size, and the DNA gave D and trimming. The table includes just over 300,000 clones, around nine tenths detected once. These data are taken from a study of blood T cell repertoires in COVID-19. Looking at the study overall: Italy, Spain and the United States were the sources of the convalescent and acute COVID-19 samples. PBMCs, B-cell-depleted T cells, or T cells provided the cDNA or gDNA that made up the material.

Seattle patients were enrolled while actively infected and followed longitudinally. The sequenced sample consisted of peripheral blood. The TCR was taken from a woman in her 30s with COVID-19, enrolled during active disease.

This chain's CDR3 is CASMTGYGYTF. Here the CDR3 DNA reads TGTGCCAGTATGACAGGGTATGGCTACACCTTC. The chain carries TRBV19 and TRBJ1-2, with 7 positions matching TRBD1. CDR1 is LNHDA, CDR2 SQIVND, per germline (reference sequence). This CDR3 comprises 11 residues. The ends lost 7 bases at V and 5 bases at J; junction bases unmatched: 1.